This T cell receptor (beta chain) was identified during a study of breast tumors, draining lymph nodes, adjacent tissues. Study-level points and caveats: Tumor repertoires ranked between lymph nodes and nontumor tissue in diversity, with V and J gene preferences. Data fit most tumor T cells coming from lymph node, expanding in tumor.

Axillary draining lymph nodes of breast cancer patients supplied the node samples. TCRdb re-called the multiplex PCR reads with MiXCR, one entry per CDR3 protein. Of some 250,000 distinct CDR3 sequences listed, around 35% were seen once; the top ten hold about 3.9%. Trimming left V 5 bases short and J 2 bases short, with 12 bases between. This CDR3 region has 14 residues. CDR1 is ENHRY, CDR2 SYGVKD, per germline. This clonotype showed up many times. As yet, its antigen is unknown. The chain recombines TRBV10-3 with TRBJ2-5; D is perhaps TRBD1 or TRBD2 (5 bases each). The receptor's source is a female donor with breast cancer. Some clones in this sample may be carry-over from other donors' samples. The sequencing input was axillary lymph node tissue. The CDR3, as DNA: TGTGCCATCAGTAGTGGGACCCCTCAAGAGACCCAGTACTTC. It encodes CAISSGTPQETQYF.